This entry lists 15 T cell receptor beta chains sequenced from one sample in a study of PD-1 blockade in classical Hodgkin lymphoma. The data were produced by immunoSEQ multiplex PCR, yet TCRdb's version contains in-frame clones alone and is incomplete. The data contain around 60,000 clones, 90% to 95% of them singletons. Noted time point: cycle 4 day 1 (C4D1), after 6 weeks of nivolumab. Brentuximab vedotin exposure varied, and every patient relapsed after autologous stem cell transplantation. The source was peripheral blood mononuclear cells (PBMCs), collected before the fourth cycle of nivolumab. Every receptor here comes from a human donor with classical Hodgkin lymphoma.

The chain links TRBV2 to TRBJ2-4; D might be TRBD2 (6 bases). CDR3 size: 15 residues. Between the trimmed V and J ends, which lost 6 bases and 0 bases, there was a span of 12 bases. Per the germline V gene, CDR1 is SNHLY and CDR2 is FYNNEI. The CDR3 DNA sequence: TGTGCCAGCAGGGTGGAGGGAATAGCCAAAAACATTCAGTACTTC. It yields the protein CASRVEGIAKNIQYF.

CDR3 residues: CASSYGGTNTEAFF. The CDR3 coding sequence is TGTGCCAGCAGTTATGGTGGAACGAACACTGAAGCTTTCTTT. The chain couples TRBV6-5 to TRBJ1-1; D unresolved. CDR3 size: 14 residues. Germline V gives CDR1 MNHEY, CDR2 SVGAGI. V dropped 3 bases and J dropped 1 base, with 9 bases sitting between them.

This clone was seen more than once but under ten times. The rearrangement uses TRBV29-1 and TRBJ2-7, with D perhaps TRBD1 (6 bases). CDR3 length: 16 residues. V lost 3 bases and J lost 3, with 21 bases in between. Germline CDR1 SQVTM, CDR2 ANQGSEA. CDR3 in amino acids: CSVERPGPTGLYEQYF. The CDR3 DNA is TGCAGCGTTGAGAGACCGGGACCTACAGGGCTCTACGAGCAGTACTTC.

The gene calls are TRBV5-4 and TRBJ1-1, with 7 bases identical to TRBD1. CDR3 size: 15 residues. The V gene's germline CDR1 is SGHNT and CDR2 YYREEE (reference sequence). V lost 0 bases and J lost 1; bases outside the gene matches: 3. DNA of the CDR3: TGTGCCAGCAGCTTGGGGGACAGACGGAACACTGAAGCTTTCTTT. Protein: CASSLGDRRNTEAFF.

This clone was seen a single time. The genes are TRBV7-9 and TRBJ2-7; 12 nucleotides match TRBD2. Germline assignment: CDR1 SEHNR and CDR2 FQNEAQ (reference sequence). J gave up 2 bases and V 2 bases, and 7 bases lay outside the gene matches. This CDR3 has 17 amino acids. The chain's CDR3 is CASSLSVGLAGTYEQYF. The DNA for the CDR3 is TGTGCCAGCAGCTTAAGTGTGGGACTAGCGGGCACCTACGAGCAGTACTTC.

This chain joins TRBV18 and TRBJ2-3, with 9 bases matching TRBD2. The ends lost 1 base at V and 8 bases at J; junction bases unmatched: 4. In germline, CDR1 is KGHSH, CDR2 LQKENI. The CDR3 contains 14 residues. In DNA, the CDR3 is TGTGCCAGCTCACCACGCGGGGGGGACGGTACGCAGTATTTT. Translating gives CASSPRGGDGTQYF.

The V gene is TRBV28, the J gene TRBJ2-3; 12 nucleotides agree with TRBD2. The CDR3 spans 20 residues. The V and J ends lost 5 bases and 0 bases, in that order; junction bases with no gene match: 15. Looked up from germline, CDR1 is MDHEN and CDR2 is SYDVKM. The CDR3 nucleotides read TGTGCCAGCAGTCCTGGACTAGCGGGGACCCTGTCGTATAGCACAGATACGCAGTATTTT. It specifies CASSPGLAGTLSYSTDTQYF.

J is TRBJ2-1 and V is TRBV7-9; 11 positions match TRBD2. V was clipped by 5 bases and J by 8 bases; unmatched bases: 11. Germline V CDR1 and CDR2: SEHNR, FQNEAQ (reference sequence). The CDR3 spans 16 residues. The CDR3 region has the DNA TGTGCCAGCAGCCACGGACTAGCGGGTTCCCCTTATGAGCAGTTCTTC. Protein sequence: CASSHGLAGSPYEQFF.

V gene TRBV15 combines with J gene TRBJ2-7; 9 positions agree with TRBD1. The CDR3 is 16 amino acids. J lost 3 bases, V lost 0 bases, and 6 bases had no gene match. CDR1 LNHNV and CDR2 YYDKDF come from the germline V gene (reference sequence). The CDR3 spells CATSRDGGQGHYEQYF. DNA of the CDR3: TGTGCCACCAGCAGAGATGGGGGACAGGGACACTACGAGCAGTACTTC.

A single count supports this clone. The CDR3 DNA reads as TGTGCCAGCAGCCACGGGAACACTGAAGCTTTCTTT. Protein: CASSHGNTEAFF. V is TRBV28 and J is TRBJ1-1; no definite D call. Germline CDR1 and CDR2: MDHEN and SYDVKM. The CDR3 runs to 12 residues. Trimming removed 6 bases from V and 1 base from J, with 6 bases in between.

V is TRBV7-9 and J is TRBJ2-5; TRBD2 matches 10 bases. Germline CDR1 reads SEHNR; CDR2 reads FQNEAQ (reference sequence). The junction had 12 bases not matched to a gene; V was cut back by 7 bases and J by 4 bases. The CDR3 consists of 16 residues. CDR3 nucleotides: TGTGCCAGCACAGATAAGAGCGGGGGGGTAGGAGAGACCCAGTACTTC. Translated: CASTDKSGGVGETQYF.

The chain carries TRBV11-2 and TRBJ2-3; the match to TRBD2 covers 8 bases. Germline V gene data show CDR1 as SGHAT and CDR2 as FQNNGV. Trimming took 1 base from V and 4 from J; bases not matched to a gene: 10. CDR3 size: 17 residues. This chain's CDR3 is CASSLGPAGGFADTQYF. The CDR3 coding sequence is TGTGCCAGCAGCTTAGGTCCGGCGGGAGGCTTTGCAGATACGCAGTATTTT.

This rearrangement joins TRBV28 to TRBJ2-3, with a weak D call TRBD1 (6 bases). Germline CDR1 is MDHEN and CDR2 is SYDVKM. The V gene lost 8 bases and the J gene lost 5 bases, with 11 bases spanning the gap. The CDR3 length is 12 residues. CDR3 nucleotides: TGTGCCAGCCGCCAGGGGCTAGATACGCAGTATTTT. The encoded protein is CASRQGLDTQYF.

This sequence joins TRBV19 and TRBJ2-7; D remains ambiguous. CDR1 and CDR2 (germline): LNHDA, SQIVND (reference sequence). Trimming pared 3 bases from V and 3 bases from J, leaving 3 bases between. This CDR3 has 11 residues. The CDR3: CASSMDYEQYF. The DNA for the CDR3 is TGTGCCAGTAGTATGGACTACGAGCAGTACTTC.

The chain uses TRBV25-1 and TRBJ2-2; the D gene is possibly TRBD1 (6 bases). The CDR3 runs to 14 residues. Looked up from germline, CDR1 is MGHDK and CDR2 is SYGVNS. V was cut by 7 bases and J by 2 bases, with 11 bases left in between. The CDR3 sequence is CASTQGRNTGELFF. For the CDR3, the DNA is TGTGCCAGCACTCAGGGGCGAAACACCGGGGAGCTGTTTTTT.